This note documents a single TCR beta chain sequence. As yet, its antigen is unknown. The sample belongs to a study of T cell responses to AZD1222 COVID-19 vaccine. Across the whole study: Combined were second doses at about 4 or about 12 weeks.

Data came from immunoSEQ multiplex PCR; TCRdb stores just in-frame clones and leaves some out. The sample contains over 150,000 clones, around nine tenths of which appear only once. General study points: There were mostly white British donors and more females than males, and clonal diversity was possibly underestimated.

Sequencing was performed on peripheral blood, taken on day 0 of AZD1222 vaccination. The clonotype originates from an adult in good health.

CDR3 in DNA: TGTGCCATCAGTGAATCTCGGGGAAATTCACCCCTCCACTTT. It is translated as CAISESRGNSPLHF. This chain uses TRBV10-3 with TRBJ1-6, with D unresolved. Between the trimmed V and J ends, which lost 3 bases and 7 bases, there was a span of 10 bases. The CDR3 runs to 14 residues. Germline V gives CDR1 ENHRY, CDR2 SYGVKD.